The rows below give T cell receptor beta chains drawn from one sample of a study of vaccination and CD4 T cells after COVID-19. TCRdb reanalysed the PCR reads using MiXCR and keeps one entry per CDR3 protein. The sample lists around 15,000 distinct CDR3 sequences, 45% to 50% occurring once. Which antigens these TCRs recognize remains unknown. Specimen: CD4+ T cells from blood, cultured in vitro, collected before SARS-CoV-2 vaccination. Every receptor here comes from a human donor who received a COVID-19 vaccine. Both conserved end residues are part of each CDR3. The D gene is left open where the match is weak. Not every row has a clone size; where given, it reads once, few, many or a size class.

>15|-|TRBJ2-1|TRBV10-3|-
TGTGCCATCAGTAGCCAAACCTTAATGGGGACTGAGCAGTTCTTC
CAISSQTLMGTEQFF
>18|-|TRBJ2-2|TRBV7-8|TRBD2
TGTGTCAGCAGCTTAGCGACGATAGCGGGGGGACTTGGCGGGGAGCTGTTTTTT
CVSSLATIAGGLGGELFF
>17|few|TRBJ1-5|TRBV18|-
-
CASSPFGVSLDNQPQHF
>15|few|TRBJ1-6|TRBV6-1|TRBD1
TGTGCCAGCAGTGGACTGACAGGGGGGAACTCACCCCTCCACTTT
CASSGLTGGNSPLHF
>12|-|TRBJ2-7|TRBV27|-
TGTGCCAGCAGTCCGGACGGGTACGAGCAGTACTTC
CASSPDGYEQYF
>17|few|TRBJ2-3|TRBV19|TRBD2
TGTGCCAGTAGTAGAGGTACTAGCGGGGGCTCCACAGATACGCAGTATTTT
CASSRGTSGGSTDTQYF
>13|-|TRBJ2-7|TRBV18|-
TGTGCCAGCTCACGGGCTAGAGACTACGAGCAGTACTTC
CASSRARDYEQYF
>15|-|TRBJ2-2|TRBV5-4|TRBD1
TGTGCCAGCAGCCCGGGACAGGGGAACACCGGGGAGCTGTTTTTT
CASSPGQGNTGELFF
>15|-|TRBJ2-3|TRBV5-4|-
TGTGCCAGCAGCTCACGGACCCTTCTCACAGATACGCAGTATTTT
CASSSRTLLTDTQYF
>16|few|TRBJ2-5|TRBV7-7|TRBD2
TGTGCCAGCAGCTTAGGTAGCGGGGGGGGACAAGAGACCCAGTACTTC
CASSLGSGGGQETQYF
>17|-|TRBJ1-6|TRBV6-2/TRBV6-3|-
TGTGCCAGCAGTTACAGGGACCGTGGATCCTATAATTCACCCCTCCACTTT
CASSYRDRGSYNSPLHF
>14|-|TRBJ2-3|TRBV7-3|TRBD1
TGTGCCAGCAGCTCGACAGGGACGACAGATACGCAGTATTTT
CASSSTGTTDTQYF
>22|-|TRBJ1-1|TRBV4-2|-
TGTGCCAGCAGCCAAGATTTAGACGACGGTGGGCTGCTACCTAAAAGGGACACTGAAGCTTTCTTT
CASSQDLDDGGLLPKRDTEAFF
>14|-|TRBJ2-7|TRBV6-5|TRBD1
TGTGCCAGCAGTTCCGGACAGGGGGGGTACGAGCAGTACTTC
CASSSGQGGYEQYF
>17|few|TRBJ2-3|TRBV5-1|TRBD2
TGCGCCAGCAGCTTGGACGAGCGGGGCCACTTGCGGGATACGCAGTATTTT
CASSLDERGHLRDTQYF
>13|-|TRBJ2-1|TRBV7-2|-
TGTGCCAGCAGCCTTCGACAATACAATGAGCAGTTCTTC
CASSLRQYNEQFF
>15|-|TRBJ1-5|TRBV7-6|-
TGTGCCAGCAGCTTAGACGGTTATAGCAATCAGCCCCAGCATTTT
CASSLDGYSNQPQHF
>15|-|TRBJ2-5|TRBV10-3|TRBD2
TGTGCCATCAGGGCCCGGGGGGGCATCCAAGAGACCCAGTACTTC
CAIRARGGIQETQYF
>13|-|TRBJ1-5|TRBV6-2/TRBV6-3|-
TGTGCCAGCAGTTCACAGGGAGTTCAGCCCCAGCATTTT
CASSSQGVQPQHF
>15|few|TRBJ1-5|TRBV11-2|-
TGTGCCAGCAGCTTATTGGGGGGCTGGAATCAGCCCCAGCATTTT
CASSLLGGWNQPQHF
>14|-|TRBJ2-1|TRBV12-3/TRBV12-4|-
TGTGCCAGCAGTTTTCTAACGCGCTACAATGAGCAGTTCTTC
CASSFLTRYNEQFF
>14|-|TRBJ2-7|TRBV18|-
TGTGCCAGCTCACCAGATCGACCCTACTACGAGCAGTACTTC
CASSPDRPYYEQYF
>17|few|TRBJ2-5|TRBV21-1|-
TGTGCCAGCAGCAAAAACAATAGCGGGGGGGCGGATGAGACCCAGTACTTC
CASSKNNSGGADETQYF
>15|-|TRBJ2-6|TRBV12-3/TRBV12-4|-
TGTGCCAGCAGTTTAGGGGCGACCGGGGCCAACGTCCTGACTTTC
CASSLGATGANVLTF
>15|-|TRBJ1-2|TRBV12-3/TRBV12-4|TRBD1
TGTACCAGCAGTTTAGCGGACAGGGTGGGTCTGGGTCAGAGCTTC
CTSSLADRVGLGQSF
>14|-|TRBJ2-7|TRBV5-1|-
TGCGCCAGCAAGCTTGGGGCAGGGGGGTACGAGCAGTACTTC
CASKLGAGGYEQYF
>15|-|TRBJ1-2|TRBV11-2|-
TGTGCCAGCACCCAAAATCCAGGGAAATACTATGGCTACACCTTC
CASTQNPGKYYGYTF
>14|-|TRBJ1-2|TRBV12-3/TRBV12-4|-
TGTGCCAGCAGTTTGTTGGGACTGACCTATGGCTACACCTTC
CASSLLGLTYGYTF
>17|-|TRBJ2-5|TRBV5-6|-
TGTGCCAGCAGCGGGCGGACGGCCGAACAGTTCCAAGAGACCCAGTACTTC
CASSGRTAEQFQETQYF
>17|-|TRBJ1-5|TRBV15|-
TGTGCCACCAGCAGAGAGGGTGGGGGGGGGAGCAATCAGCCCCAGCATTTT
CATSREGGGGSNQPQHF
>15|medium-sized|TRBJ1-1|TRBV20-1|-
TGCAGTGCTAGAGCCCGGGACGGGCTCCTTGGGGAAGCTTTCTTT
CSARARDGLLGEAFF